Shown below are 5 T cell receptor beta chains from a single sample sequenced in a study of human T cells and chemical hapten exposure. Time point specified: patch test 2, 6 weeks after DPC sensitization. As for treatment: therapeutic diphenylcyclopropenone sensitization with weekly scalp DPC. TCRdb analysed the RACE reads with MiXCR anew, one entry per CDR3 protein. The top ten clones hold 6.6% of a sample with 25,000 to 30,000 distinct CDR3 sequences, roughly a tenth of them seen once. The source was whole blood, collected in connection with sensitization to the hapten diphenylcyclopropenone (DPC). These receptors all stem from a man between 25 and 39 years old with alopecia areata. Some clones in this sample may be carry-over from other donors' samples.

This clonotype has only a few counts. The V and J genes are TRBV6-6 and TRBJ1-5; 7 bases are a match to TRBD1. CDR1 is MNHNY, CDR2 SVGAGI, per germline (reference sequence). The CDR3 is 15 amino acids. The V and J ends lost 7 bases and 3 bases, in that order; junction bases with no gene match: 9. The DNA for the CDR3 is TGTGCCAGCACTCAGGGGACAGTCATCAATCAGCCCCAGCATTTT. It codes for CASTQGTVINQPQHF.

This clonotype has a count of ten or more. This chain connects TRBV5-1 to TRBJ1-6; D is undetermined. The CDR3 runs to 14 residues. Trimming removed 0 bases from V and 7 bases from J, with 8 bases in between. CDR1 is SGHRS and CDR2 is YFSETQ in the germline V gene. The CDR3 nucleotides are TGCGCCAGCAGCTTGGCCGAGAGGAATTCACCCCTCCACTTT. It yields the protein CASSLAERNSPLHF. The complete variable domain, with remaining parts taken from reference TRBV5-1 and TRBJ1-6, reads KAGVTQTPRYLIKTRGQQVTLSCSPISGHRSVSWYQQTPGQGLQFLFEYFSETQRNKGNFPGRFSGRQFSNSRSEMNVSTLELGDSALYLCASSLAERNSPLHFGNGTRLTVT.

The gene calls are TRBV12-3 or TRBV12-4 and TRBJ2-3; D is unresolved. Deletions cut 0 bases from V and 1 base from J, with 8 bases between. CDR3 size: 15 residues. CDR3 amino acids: CASSLAGPRTDTQYF. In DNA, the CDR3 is TGTGCCAGCAGTTTAGCCGGGCCGCGCACAGATACGCAGTATTTT.

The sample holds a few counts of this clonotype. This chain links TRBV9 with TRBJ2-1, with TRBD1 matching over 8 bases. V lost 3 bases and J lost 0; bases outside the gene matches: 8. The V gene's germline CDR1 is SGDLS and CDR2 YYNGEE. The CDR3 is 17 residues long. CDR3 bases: TGTGCCAGCAGCGGATCTACAGGGGGTGCCTCCTACAATGAGCAGTTCTTC. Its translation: CASSGSTGGASYNEQFF.

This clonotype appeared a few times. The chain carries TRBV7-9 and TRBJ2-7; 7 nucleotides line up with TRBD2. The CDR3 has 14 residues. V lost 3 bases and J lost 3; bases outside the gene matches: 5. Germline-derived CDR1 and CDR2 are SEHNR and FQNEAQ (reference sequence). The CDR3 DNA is TGTGCCAGCAGCTTGGGGACTACGAGCTACGAGCAGTACTTC. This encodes CASSLGTTSYEQYF.